This TCR beta chain is drawn from a study of T-cell reconstitution after alpha-beta-depleted transplantation in children. This CDR3 has 16 amino acids. CDR1 and CDR2 from the germline V gene are SGDLS and YYNGEE. Trimming cost V 4 bases and J 0 bases, with 14 bases left between them. Unique molecular identifiers were incorporated into the prepared TCRbeta library. A single record per CDR3 protein comes from TCRdb applying MiXCR to the PCR reads. Here the sample spans hundreds of thousands of distinct CDR3 sequences, over 9.5% being singletons. This receptor was taken from a human donor who donated a stem cell graft to a child with acute myeloid leukemia. Sequencing used PBMCs from the stem cell graft donor, obtained from the stem cell graft. V gene TRBV9 combines with J gene TRBJ1-3; tentative D call: TRBD1 (6 bases). CDR3 nucleotide sequence: TGTGCCAGCAGCCCAAACCCAGGGGTCTCTGGAAACACCATATATTTT. Translating it yields CASSPNPGVSGNTIYF.